Shown below are 3 T cell receptor beta chains from a single sample sequenced in a study of blood T cell repertoires in COVID-19. Using immunoSEQ multiplex PCR, the repertoire was profiled, and TCRdb retains in-frame clones only, with some absent. The profile shows about 94,000 clones, 60% to 85% of them singletons. The sample was peripheral blood. Source of these receptors: a human donor in a cohort sampled during active COVID-19.

This clone was observed a few times. The V gene is TRBV27, the J gene TRBJ1-6; possible D gene TRBD1, 5 bases. The germline gives CDR1 MNHEY, CDR2 SMNVEV (reference sequence). The CDR3 spans 18 residues. V lost 3 bases and J lost 0, with 15 bases in between. Written as DNA, the CDR3 is TGTGCCAGCAGTTTTAAGCAGGGATGGGCCTCCTATAATTCACCCCTCCACTTT. Amino acids: CASSFKQGWASYNSPLHF.

The chain joins TRBV5-6 to TRBJ1-5, with D perhaps TRBD1 (5 bases). This CDR3 has 15 amino acids. V lost 0 bases and J 6 bases, leaving 13 bases between the germline ends. The V gene's germline CDR1 is SGHDT and CDR2 YYEEEE. This CDR3 is CASSLAPAGVQPQHF. The CDR3 bases are TGTGCCAGCAGCTTGGCCCCGGCGGGGGTTCAGCCCCAGCATTTT.

V gene TRBV18 combines with J gene TRBJ2-5; 7 nucleotides agree with TRBD1. Germline V gives CDR1 KGHSH, CDR2 LQKENI. V gave up 3 bases and J gave up 5 bases; unmatched junction bases: 3. The CDR3 extends over 13 amino acids. The CDR3, as DNA: TGTGCCAGCTCACCGACAGGGTTGGAGACCCAGTACTTC. This gives the protein CASSPTGLETQYF.